This TCR beta chain was sequenced in a study of cytomegalovirus exposure and HLA in healthy donors. Study-wide results and caveats: Only CMV serostatus was available as immune exposure information. Judged likely to be a sequencing artifact was a cluster of highly shared sequence variants.

The germline gives CDR1 SGHDT, CDR2 YYEEEE. The CDR3 runs 16 residues. V lost 5 bases, J lost 3 bases, and 12 bases stayed unmatched. A note on this clone: Its antigen remains unidentified.

In the PCR, 60 Vbeta and 13 Jbeta primers were used. Assay used: immunoSEQ multiplex PCR; TCRdb lists only in-frame clones, some missing. In the table there are fewer than 150,000 clones, about 69% of which are singletons. This chain uses TRBV5-6 with TRBJ2-7; 9 nucleotides line up with TRBD1. What was sequenced was PBMCs. The clonotype originates from a man aged 30 to 39 in good health and CMV-seronegative. The CDR3 DNA is TGTGCCAGCAGTCCAAAATTAGGGACAGGGAACTACGAGCAGTACTTC. Its protein product is CASSPKLGTGNYEQYF.